These 26 T cell receptor beta chains were all obtained from the same sample, sequenced in a study of response to subunit inactivated influenza vaccine. Using its own MiXCR run on the RT-PCR reads, TCRdb lists one record per CDR3 protein. The sample lists under 850,000 distinct CDR3 sequences; roughly 20% were seen once. The specimen comprised PBMCs from blood, sampled 5 days after vaccination. The receptors here all came from a man in his forties or fifties who received an inactivated influenza vaccine.

This clonotype was found a few times. V is TRBV5-1 and J is TRBJ2-7, with D tentatively TRBD1 (5 bases). Trimming took 0 bases from V and 2 from J, leaving 12 bases between them. Germline V gene lookup returns CDR1 SGHRS and CDR2 YFSETQ. There are 15 residues in the CDR3. The CDR3 nucleotides are TGCGCCAGCAGCTTGGGGCCAGGGAAAACCTACGAGCAGTACTTC. As protein: CASSLGPGKTYEQYF.

The J gene is TRBJ2-7, the V gene TRBV6-5, with D perhaps matching TRBD1 or TRBD2 (6 bases each). The CDR3 totals 15 residues. V dropped 2 bases and J dropped 3 bases, with 14 bases sitting between them. In germline, CDR1 is MNHEY, CDR2 SVGAGI. Here the CDR3 DNA reads TGTGCCAGCAGTTACGCCCCCGGGGGCGGCTACGAGCAGTACTTC. It encodes CASSYAPGGGYEQYF.

This chain joins TRBV3-1 and TRBJ2-7, with 8 bases fitting TRBD1. This CDR3 region has 17 residues. Germline CDR1 reads LGHDT; CDR2 reads YNNKEL (reference sequence). The V and J ends lost 0 bases and 2 bases, in that order; junction bases with no gene match: 9. The CDR3 nucleotides are TGTGCCAGCAGCCAAGAATTTGTACGGGACAGGCCCTACGAGCAGTACTTC. Residues: CASSQEFVRDRPYEQYF.

The chain is built from TRBV28 and TRBJ2-1; TRBD2 agrees at 11 bases. This CDR3 has 18 amino acids. Germline CDR1 is MDHEN and CDR2 is SYDVKM. This CDR3 is CTLSFFSFGTSGRRWQFF. In DNA form, the CDR3 reads TGTACCCTCAGTTTTTTTTCGTTCGGGACTAGCGGACGAAGATGGCAGTTCTTC.

This chain joins TRBV3-1 and TRBJ2-2; the D is unclear. This CDR3 spans 14 amino acids. In germline, CDR1 is LGHDT, CDR2 YNNKEL (reference sequence). Trimming shortened V by 1 base and J by 5 bases, and 8 bases separated the two germline ends. The CDR3, as DNA: TGTGCCAGCAGCCAAGCTTCGAGGACCGGGGAGCTGTTTTTT. This gives the protein CASSQASRTGELFF.

This clonotype was observed a handful of times. The J gene is TRBJ2-3, the V gene TRBV7-8; D might be TRBD2 (6 bases). Trimming pared 0 bases from V and 14 bases from J, leaving 24 bases between. The CDR3 has 16 amino acids. CDR1 SGHVS and CDR2 FQNEAQ come from the germline V gene. CDR3 nucleotides: TGTGCCAGCAGCTTAGCGCTTGGGACGGGGGTCCACTCTCTGTATTTT. Protein sequence: CASSLALGTGVHSLYF.

This chain uses TRBV7-2 with TRBJ2-5, with unresolved D. The length of the CDR3 is 13 residues. The V end was cut by 3 bases, the J end by 0 bases, with 5 bases between. The germline CDR1 and CDR2 sequences are SGHTA and FQGNSA. The CDR3 loop reads CASSFSNQETQYF. The CDR3 nucleotides are TGTGCCAGCAGCTTCAGCAACCAAGAGACCCAGTACTTC.

In nucleotides, the CDR3 is TGTGCCAGCAGCTCACTTCTAGCGGGAGTAGCGTATGAGCAGTTCTTC. Translating it yields CASSSLLAGVAYEQFF. V is TRBV3-1 and J is TRBJ2-1; 10 positions agree with TRBD2. Germline CDR1 reads LGHDT; CDR2 reads YNNKEL (reference sequence). CDR3 size: 16 residues. After removal of 5 bases from V and 8 bases from J, the junction contained 12 bases not matched to a gene.

The V gene is TRBV6-1, the J gene TRBJ2-5; 9 bases match TRBD1. Germline loops: CDR1 MNHNS, CDR2 SASEGT. This CDR3 spans 15 amino acids. The J segment lost 5 bases and the V segment lost 4 bases, leaving 8 bases of the junction unmatched. The CDR3: CASSARTGVRETQYF. CDR3 DNA sequence: TGTGCCAGCAGTGCCCGGACAGGGGTAAGGGAGACCCAGTACTTC.

The chain combines TRBV9 with TRBJ2-2; tentative D call: TRBD2 (6 bases). This CDR3 is built from 15 residues. Germline CDR1 and CDR2: SGDLS and YYNGEE. V was pared by 0 bases and J by 4 bases, with 10 bases between. DNA of the CDR3: TGTGCCAGCAGCGTAGTGGGAGGTAGCACCGGGGAGCTGTTTTTT. Its translation is CASSVVGGSTGELFF. The full variable domain, in which reference TRBV9 and TRBJ2-2 provide the parts outside the CDR3, is DSGVTQTPKHLITATGQRVTLRCSPRSGDLSVYWYQQSLDQGLQFLIQYYNGEERAKGNILERFSAQQFPDLHSELNLSSLELGDSALYFCASSVVGGSTGELFFGEGSRLTVL.

The V and J genes are TRBV24-1 and TRBJ2-1; D is perhaps TRBD1 (6 bases). The V and J ends lost 4 bases and 2 bases respectively, with 11 bases between them. In germline, CDR1 is KGHDR, CDR2 SFDVKD. The CDR3 sequence is 15 residues long. The CDR3 nucleotides are TGTGCCACCAGTGAATCGGACAGACCCTACAATGAGCAGTTCTTC. It is translated as CATSESDRPYNEQFF.

This clonotype was counted a few times. J is TRBJ1-1 and V is TRBV4-3, with D unresolved. Germline CDR1 LGHNA, CDR2 YSLEER. The V and J ends lost 2 bases and 2 bases respectively, with 6 bases between them. The CDR3 consists of 13 residues. The CDR3 nucleotides are TGCGCCAGCAGCCAACTGGTAAACACTGAAGCTTTCTTT. Translated, it gives CASSQLVNTEAFF.

The chain recombines TRBV7-8 with TRBJ2-4, with a tentative D call TRBD2 (6 bases). V lost 0 bases and J lost 0, with 15 bases in between. The CDR3 extends over 18 amino acids. Germline loops: CDR1 SGHVS, CDR2 FQNEAQ. DNA of the CDR3: TGTGCCAGCAGCTTAGCGATGTTGTCGGGACTAGCCAAAAACATTCAGTACTTC. This sequence encodes CASSLAMLSGLAKNIQYF.

This clonotype was observed at least ten times. V usage is TRBV4-3 and J usage is TRBJ2-2, with D maybe TRBD2 (6 bases). The CDR3 is 15 residues long. Per germline, CDR1 LGHNA and CDR2 YSLEER. Trimming removed 0 bases from V and 2 bases from J, with 7 bases in between. CDR3 nucleotide sequence: TGCGCCAGCAGCCAAGAGGGGGGTAACACCGGGGAGCTGTTTTTT. Amino acid sequence: CASSQEGGNTGELFF.

Only a few counts were recorded for this clonotype. The chain carries TRBV11-2 and TRBJ2-5; D unresolved. The CDR3 spans 15 residues. The ends were cut back, 4 bases at V and 3 bases at J, with 15 bases in the middle. Germline CDR1 and CDR2: SGHAT and FQNNGV. The CDR3 nucleotides are TGTGCCAGCAGCTCCCGGCCAGCGTTAGAAGAGACCCAGTACTTC. Protein sequence: CASSSRPALEETQYF.

Concerning this clonotype: One end of the junction fails to match germline, which may point to a read error. The genes are TRBV7-7 and TRBJ1-1, with D possibly being TRBD1 (6 bases). Germline CDR1 SSHAT, CDR2 FNYEAQ (reference sequence). The CDR3 is made up of 15 amino acids. CDR3 sequence (DNA): TGTGCTAGCAGCGCCGGGGCCCCAGGGGTCACTGAAGCTTTCTTT. This codes for CASSAGAPGVTEAFF.

This clonotype came up a few times. J is TRBJ2-1 and V is TRBV20-1; 8 bases map to TRBD2. After removal of 3 bases from V and 8 bases from J, the junction contained 12 bases not matched to a gene. This CDR3 region has 15 residues. From germline, CDR1 is DFQATT and CDR2 SNEGSKA (reference sequence). Here the CDR3 reads CSARAPAGAGDEQFF. The CDR3 coding sequence is TGCAGTGCTAGGGCCCCCGCGGGAGCGGGGGATGAGCAGTTCTTC.

This clonotype appeared a few times. The CDR3 region has the DNA TGCAGTGCTACTAGGGCTAGCGGGCTGGGAGAGACCCAGTACTTC. Translated, it gives CSATRASGLGETQYF. The chain combines TRBV20-1 with TRBJ2-5, with 8 nucleotides matching TRBD2. This CDR3 has 15 residues. V lost 4 bases, J lost 4 bases, and 11 bases stayed unmatched. The germline CDR1 and CDR2 sequences are DFQATT and SNEGSKA (reference sequence).

Many counts were recorded for this clonotype. The V gene is TRBV12-3 or TRBV12-4, the J gene TRBJ1-1, with no clear D. CDR3 length: 15 amino acids. V lost 1 base, J lost 4 bases, and 13 bases lay in between. The CDR3 coding sequence is TGTGCCAGCAGTTTAGAAGGCGGAGTCGGCACTGAAGCTTTCTTT. It codes for CASSLEGGVGTEAFF.

The chain recombines TRBV5-1 with TRBJ2-7; D not resolved. Germline loops: CDR1 SGHRS, CDR2 YFSETQ. The length of the CDR3 is 14 residues. The V and J ends lost 5 bases and 3 bases respectively, with 15 bases between them. CDR3 amino acids: CASSHTPEIYEQYF. CDR3 DNA sequence: TGCGCCAGCAGTCATACCCCGGAAATCTACGAGCAGTACTTC.

This clonotype has just a few counts. The rearrangement joins TRBV5-1 to TRBJ2-1; D unresolved. The CDR3 runs 15 residues. The V end was cut by 4 bases, the J end by 0 bases, with 11 bases between. CDR1 and CDR2 from the germline V gene are SGHRS and YFSETQ. The CDR3 nucleotides read TGCGCCAGCAGCCTGATAGTTCCCTCCTACAATGAGCAGTTCTTC. Its translation is CASSLIVPSYNEQFF.

The V call is TRBV28, the J call TRBJ2-3; D is perhaps TRBD1 (6 bases). V lost 6 bases, J lost 0 bases, and 13 bases lay in between. Germline loops: CDR1 MDHEN, CDR2 SYDVKM. This CDR3 comprises 15 residues. Written as DNA, the CDR3 is TGTGCCAGCAGAGGACAGCTTTTTAGCACAGATACGCAGTATTTT. This translates into CASRGQLFSTDTQYF.

The chain couples TRBV12-3 or TRBV12-4 to TRBJ1-4; D perhaps matches TRBD1 (5 bases). This CDR3 contains 12 residues. V was clipped by 7 bases and J by 8 bases, with 11 bases between them. CDR3 sequence: CASNDGTEKLFF. The CDR3 region has the DNA TGTGCCAGCAATGATGGGACCGAAAAACTGTTTTTT.

This clonotype was counted at least ten times. The chain joins TRBV20-1 to TRBJ2-2, with D unresolved. CDR1 DFQATT and CDR2 SNEGSKA come from the germline V gene (reference sequence). V lost 1 base and J 7 bases, leaving 7 bases between the germline ends. This CDR3 region has 12 residues. CDR3 sequence (DNA): TGCAGTGCTAGAGGACGTAACGGGGAGCTGTTTTTT. Translated, it gives CSARGRNGELFF.

The CDR3 reads CSARGGDSHTDTQYF. DNA for the CDR3: TGCAGTGCTAGAGGTGGGGACTCGCACACAGATACGCAGTATTTT. The J gene is TRBJ2-3, the V gene TRBV20-1, with a possible D match to TRBD2 (6 bases). Germline CDR1 is DFQATT and CDR2 is SNEGSKA (reference sequence). Trimming took 1 base from V and 2 from J, leaving 13 bases between them. This CDR3 contains 15 residues.

The chain is built from TRBV12-3 or TRBV12-4 and TRBJ2-3; TRBD2 aligns across 7 bases. V lost 6 bases to trimming and J lost 6 bases; unmatched junction nucleotides: 12. This CDR3 has 15 residues. CDR3 sequence: CASRSLAVQADTQYF. The DNA of the CDR3 is TGTGCCAGCAGATCCCTAGCGGTTCAGGCGGATACGCAGTATTTT.